A selection of T cell receptor beta chains follows, all from one sample in a study of a mutant IDH1 vaccine in newly diagnosed glioma. Produced via immunoSEQ multiplex PCR; TCRdb's table is partial and in-frame only. The sample consists of roughly 56,000 clones, over 70% of them appearing once. No antigen has been identified for these receptors. Specimen: PBMCs, collected from a glioma patient whose treatment included an IDH1 peptide vaccine. Receptors originate from a man in his forties or fifties with glioma. The CDR3 runs from the conserved cysteine through the conserved F or W. Each record gives: CDR3 protein, CDR3 DNA, CDR3 length, D gene, J gene, clone size, V gene. A D gene is named only where the DNA matches it firmly. Clone size is not always given. Where it is, it says once, few, many or a class for expanded clones.

CDR3: CASSTGPRGGYTF
DNA: TGTGCCAGTAGTACCGGTCCCAGGGGTGGCTACACCTTC
length: 13
D: NA
J: TRBJ1-2
size: NA
V: TRBV19

CDR3: CASSQDQGRSYEQYF
DNA: TGCGCCAGCAGCCAAGATCAAGGGCGATCCTACGAGCAGTACTTC
length: 15
D: NA
J: TRBJ2-7
size: NA
V: TRBV4-3

CDR3: CAISGDLNTEAFF
DNA: TGTGCCATCAGTGGTGACCTGAACACTGAAGCTTTCTTT
length: 13
D: NA
J: TRBJ1-1
size: few
V: TRBV10-3

CDR3: CASSPGGGQRETQYF
DNA: TGTGCCAGCAGCCCTGGCGGAGGGCAAAGAGAGACCCAGTACTTC
length: 15
D: NA
J: TRBJ2-5
size: once
V: TRBV7-6

CDR3: CAWTAQETQYF
DNA: TGTGCCTGGACAGCTCAAGAGACCCAGTACTTC
length: 11
D: NA
J: TRBJ2-5
size: NA
V: TRBV30

CDR3: CASLTRDRGQNEQFF
DNA: TGTGCCAGCTTAACGCGGGACAGGGGGCAGAATGAGCAGTTCTTC
length: 15
D: TRBD1
J: TRBJ2-1
size: NA
V: TRBV6-5

CDR3: CASSDSKETQYF
DNA: TGTGCCAGCAGTGACAGCAAAGAGACCCAGTACTTC
length: 12
D: NA
J: TRBJ2-5
size: NA
V: TRBV28

CDR3: CASSLPTGWGYTF
DNA: TGTGCCAGCAGCCTCCCCACAGGGTGGGGCTACACCTTC
length: 13
D: NA
J: TRBJ1-2
size: NA
V: TRBV7-9

CDR3: CASSMVGNYGYTF
DNA: TGTGCCAGTAGTATGGTAGGAAACTATGGCTACACCTTC
length: 13
D: NA
J: TRBJ1-2
size: few
V: TRBV19

CDR3: CASSVGGEVQYF
DNA: TGTGCCAGCAGCGTAGGGGGCGAGGTGCAGTATTTT
length: 12
D: NA
J: TRBJ2-3
size: NA
V: TRBV9

CDR3: CAWTLSGALRDEQFF
DNA: TGTGCCTGGACCCTTAGCGGGGCCCTTAGGGATGAGCAGTTCTTC
length: 15
D: TRBD2
J: TRBJ2-1
size: NA
V: TRBV30

CDR3: CATSSLNLEYGELFF
DNA: TGTGCCACCAGCAGTTTAAACCTGGAATACGGGGAGCTGTTTTTT
length: 15
D: NA
J: TRBJ2-2
size: NA
V: TRBV15

CDR3: CASSYSRGQPQHF
DNA: TGTGCCAGCAGTTACTCGAGGGGTCAGCCCCAGCATTTT
length: 13
D: NA
J: TRBJ1-5
size: NA
V: TRBV6-5

CDR3: CSVGTSYEQYF
DNA: TGCAGCGTCGGGACCAGCTACGAGCAGTACTTC
length: 11
D: NA
J: TRBJ2-7
size: few
V: TRBV29-1

CDR3: CASSASGLMNTEAFF
DNA: TGTGCCAGCAGTGCGTCGGGGCTTATGAACACTGAAGCTTTCTTT
length: 15
D: NA
J: TRBJ1-1
size: NA
V: TRBV2

CDR3: CASSQDWTGSSPLHF
DNA: TGTGCCAGCAGCCAAGATTGGACAGGGAGCTCACCCCTCCACTTT
length: 15
D: TRBD1
J: TRBJ1-6
size: NA
V: TRBV14

CDR3: CATSRVKGTSETQYF
DNA: TGTGCCACCAGCAGAGTTAAAGGGACGTCGGAGACCCAGTACTTC
length: 15
D: NA
J: TRBJ2-5
size: NA
V: TRBV15

CDR3: CASSLGPVRTIYF
DNA: TGTGCCAGCAGCCTGGGACCTGTCCGGACCATATATTTT
length: 13
D: NA
J: TRBJ1-3
size: NA
V: TRBV11-2

CDR3: CASNFRQGGAGELFF
DNA: TGTGCCAGCAACTTCCGACAGGGTGGAGCCGGGGAGCTGTTTTTT
length: 15
D: TRBD1
J: TRBJ2-2
size: NA
V: TRBV2

CDR3: CASSLAQGGGRRDTQYF
DNA: TGTGCCAGCAGCTTAGCGCAGGGGGGGGGTCGCAGGGATACGCAGTATTTT
length: 17
D: NA
J: TRBJ2-3
size: NA
V: TRBV7-8

CDR3: CASSPREAGATDTQYF
DNA: TGTGCCAGCAGCCCCCGGGAGGCGGGGGCCACAGATACGCAGTATTTT
length: 16
D: NA
J: TRBJ2-3
size: NA
V: TRBV7-9

CDR3: CASSLGMNTEAFF
DNA: TGTGCCAGCAGTCTAGGGATGAACACTGAAGCTTTCTTT
length: 13
D: NA
J: TRBJ1-1
size: few
V: TRBV6-5